This passage covers 21 T cell receptor beta chains from one sample sequenced in a study of tumor-infiltrating lymphocytes in primary liver carcinoma (dated by TCRdb to about 2017). Total RNA and DNA were co-extracted from about 20-30 mg of bulk tissue with the AllPrep DNA/RNA mini kit, without cell sorting. Sequenced using an Illumina HiSeq 2500. TCRbeta-specific cDNA was reverse-transcribed from approximately 460 ng total RNA using a constant-region primer and ProtoScript II reverse transcriptase. Construction of the TCRbeta libraries relied on three nested rounds of multiplex PCR, following a slightly modified ARM-PCR procedure. Each of the first two PCR rounds ran for nine to ten cycles and used multiplex TRBV1-TRBV30 forward primers together with a Cbeta reverse primer. The raw public data were reprocessed by TCRdb itself: fastp quality trimming at Q25, MiXCR clonotype calling, in-frame beta chains only. Entries are consolidated by CDR3 protein sequence, retaining the most common genes and DNA. The sample table records 100,000 to 150,000 distinct CDR3 sequences; 55% to 75% of these occur just once. Around 8.4% of the sample is held by the ten biggest clonotypes.

The sample consisted of liver tumor tissue from sampling region 3. Reading the label with the study, this specimen's cell subset or site is: tumor region T3, left-lateral pole. These receptors came from an older woman with primary liver carcinoma and hepatitis B virus infection.

This clonotype was detected a few times. This chain links TRBV28 with TRBJ2-7; the D call may be TRBD1 or TRBD2 (6 bases each). V was pared by 6 bases and J by 0 bases, with 15 bases between. The CDR3 is 15 residues long. Germline V gene data show CDR1 as MDHEN and CDR2 as SYDVKM. This chain's CDR3 is CASRGGLQVSYEQYF. As DNA, the CDR3 is TGTGCCAGCAGGGGGGGCCTACAGGTCTCCTACGAGCAGTACTTC. Combining the CDR3 with reference TRBV28 and TRBJ2-7 gives the whole variable domain DVKVTQSSRYLVKRTGEKVFLECVQDMDHENMFWYRQDPGLGLRLIYFSYDVKMKEKGDIPEGYSVSREKKERFSLILESASTNQTSMYLCASRGGLQVSYEQYFGPGTRLTVT.

For this clonotype: A much bigger clone sits one base away, suggesting this may be a read error. The chain is built from TRBV10-3 and TRBJ2-5, with 11 nucleotides matching TRBD2. The CDR3 consists of 18 residues. CDR1 and CDR2 from the germline V gene are ENHRY and SYGVKD. This chain's CDR3 is CATSGPPGLAALGETQYF. CDR3 nucleotides: TGTGCCACCAGTGGGCCCCCGGGACTAGCGGCCCTGGGAGAGACCCAGTACTTC.

This sequence joins TRBV7-8 and TRBJ2-7, with no clear D. Germline V gives CDR1 SGHVS, CDR2 FQNEAQ. The CDR3 loop spans 14 amino acids. V was cut by 2 bases and J by 9 bases, with 17 bases left in between. The DNA of the CDR3 is TGTGCCAGCAGCTTAATTGTGTTCACCCGCGTGCAGTACTTC. Its protein product is CASSLIVFTRVQYF. Full variable domain (rest looked up from reference TRBV7-8 and TRBJ2-7): GAGVSQSPRYKVAKRGQDVALRCDPISGHVSLFWYQQALGQGPEFLTYFQNEAQLDKSGLPSDRFFAERPEGSVSTLKIQRTQQEDSAVYLCASSLIVFTRVQYFGPGTRLTVT.

The chain recombines TRBV11-2 with TRBJ2-5; D is unclear. Per germline, CDR1 SGHAT and CDR2 FQNNGV. This CDR3 has 16 residues. This chain's CDR3 is CVSSLEFAAYQETQYF. CDR3 in DNA: TGTGTCAGTAGCTTAGAGTTTGCTGCCTACCAAGAGACCCAGTACTTC.

This clonotype was counted ten times or more. V and J are TRBV6-1 and TRBJ1-2; 10 bases line up with TRBD1. Germline V gene data show CDR1 as MNHNS and CDR2 as SASEGT. The CDR3 is 14 residues long. After removal of 3 bases from V and 7 bases from J, the junction contained 5 bases not matched to a gene. The CDR3 loop is CASSEGQGRSGYTF. The CDR3 DNA reads as TGTGCCAGCAGTGAGGGACAGGGGAGAAGTGGCTACACCTTC.

A word on this clonotype: A much larger clone lies a single base off, so this may be a read error. The CDR3 ends on some other residue instead of the conserved phenylalanine or tryptophan, so this is likely a read error. V is TRBV5-4 and J is TRBJ2-5; a possible D gene is TRBD1 (5 bases). Germline loops: CDR1 SGHNT, CDR2 YYREEE (reference sequence). Trimming took 2 bases from V and 4 from J, leaving 15 bases between them. This CDR3 contains 15 residues. The CDR3 loop is CASSLSQGVAETQYI. The CDR3 coding sequence is TGTGCCAGCAGCTTATCGCAGGGCGTCGCAGAGACCCAGTACATC.

The chain uses TRBV11-2 and TRBJ1-6; D is undetermined. The germline CDR1 and CDR2 sequences are SGHAT and FQNNGV. The V end lost 6 bases, the J end lost 17 bases, and 20 bases lay between the germline ends. This CDR3 is built from 13 residues. DNA for the CDR3: TGTGCCAGCAGGCCTCAGACCTATTCGCCCATCCACTTT. Its protein is CASRPQTYSPIHF.

Turning to this clonotype: Relative to the germline gene, one junction end is altered; a read error may explain this. V usage is TRBV11-2 and J usage is TRBJ2-7; weak D call: TRBD2 (6 bases). The germline V gene encodes CDR1 SGHAT and CDR2 FQNNGV. The CDR3 contains 17 residues. CDR3 sequence: CASSLVDRPGSSYEHYF. The CDR3 DNA reads as TGTGCCAGCAGCTTAGTAGACCGACCCGGGAGCTCCTACGAGCACTACTTC.

This clonotype has a single count. The chain is built from TRBV11-2 and TRBJ2-1, with D unresolved. CDR1 is SGHAT and CDR2 is FQNNGV in the germline V gene. With 0 bases removed from V and 15 bases from J, the gap between germline ends came to 18 bases. This CDR3 region has 14 residues. CDR3 DNA sequence: TGTGCCAGCAGCTTAGAACGGCCACACAATGAACTGTTCTTC. Translated, it gives CASSLERPHNELFF.

In regard to this clonotype: Being one base from a much bigger clone, this may be a read error. The rearrangement joins TRBV5-4 to TRBJ2-3, with TRBD2 identical over 8 bases. CDR3 length equals 15 residues. Germline CDR1 is SGHNT and CDR2 is YYREEE (reference sequence). Trimming at V came to 2 bases and at J to 8 bases, leaving 10 bases not matched to a gene. CDR3 DNA sequence: TGTGCCAGCAGCTTAAAAACTAGCGGAGGGTGTACGCAGTATTTT. It is translated as CASSLKTSGGCTQYF.

The table lists this clonotype with many counts. V and J are TRBV2 and TRBJ2-7; 8 nucleotides match TRBD2. The ends lost 3 bases at V and 5 bases at J; junction bases unmatched: 9. The germline V gene encodes CDR1 SNHLY and CDR2 FYNNEI. The CDR3 extends over 15 amino acids. This CDR3 is CASSESSGSSHEQYF. CDR3 DNA sequence: TGTGCCAGCAGTGAGTCGAGCGGGAGTTCCCACGAGCAGTACTTC.

Comment on this clonotype: The junction differs from germline at one of its ends, possibly a read error. The chain combines TRBV11-2 with TRBJ2-2; D call uncertain. CDR3 length equals 14 residues. Germline values: CDR1 SGHAT, CDR2 FQNNGV. The CDR3 region has the DNA TGTGCTAGCAGCTTAGTGGGGATCATCGGGGAGCTGTTTTTT. Amino acid sequence: CASSLVGIIGELFF.

This clonotype has at least ten counts. This sequence joins TRBV6-6 and TRBJ1-1, with 7 bases matching TRBD1. The CDR3 contains 13 residues. Germline V gene data show CDR1 as MNHNY and CDR2 as SVGAGI (reference sequence). V shed 0 bases, J shed 7 bases, and the junction held 2 bases outside the gene matches. The CDR3 loop is CASSYSGDSEAFF. The CDR3 DNA reads as TGTGCCAGCAGTTACTCGGGGGACAGTGAAGCTTTCTTT.

This chain uses TRBV11-2 with TRBJ2-3, with D maybe TRBD2 (6 bases). Trimming stripped 3 bases from V and 15 bases from J, with 22 bases between. Germline values: CDR1 SGHAT, CDR2 FQNNGV. The CDR3 length is 14 residues. The CDR3 DNA reads as TGTGCCAGCAGCTTCGGGATCTTGGGGGGAATGCAATATTTT. This sequence encodes CASSFGILGGMQYF.

This clonotype was seen once. At one of its ends the junction is not consistent with the germline gene, which may arise from a read error. This chain joins TRBV4-1 and TRBJ1-5; D gene uncertain. Germline loops: CDR1 MGHRA, CDR2 YSYEKL. The CDR3 length is 14 residues. Here the CDR3 reads CTSDEGVSNQPQHF. DNA for the CDR3: TGCACCAGCGACGAGGGAGTGAGCAATCAGCCCCAGCATTTT.

This clonotype was detected ten times or more. The chain uses TRBV12-3 or TRBV12-4 and TRBJ1-6, with D perhaps TRBD1 (6 bases). V gave up 2 bases and J gave up 10 bases, with 12 bases separating them. The CDR3 sequence is 14 residues long. The chain's CDR3 is CASSLRGGASPLHF. The CDR3 DNA reads as TGTGCCAGCAGTTTAAGGGGGGGAGCCTCACCCCTCCACTTT.

This clonotype was observed many times. The gene calls are TRBV28 and TRBJ2-7, with 10 bases identical to TRBD2. V lost 3 bases and J lost 0; bases outside the gene matches: 8. The length of the CDR3 is 17 residues. CDR1 and CDR2 from the germline V gene are MDHEN and SYDVKM. In nucleotides, the CDR3 is TGTGCCAGCAGTTTTCGGCCCAGGACTAGCGGCTCCTACGAGCAGTACTTC. Its protein is CASSFRPRTSGSYEQYF.

Remarks on this clonotype: The junction differs from germline at one of its ends, possibly a read error. The CDR3 bases are TGCGCCACAAGACAGGATAATCCACCCCTTCACTTT. It codes for CATRQDNPPLHF. The chain uses TRBV10-2 and TRBJ1-6; D is perhaps TRBD1 (6 bases). This CDR3 has 12 amino acids. Germline CDR1 reads WSHSY; CDR2 reads SAAADI.

In this sample, this clonotype turned up many times. The rearrangement links TRBV6-5 to TRBJ1-5; no clear D. The CDR3 consists of 14 residues. V gave up 5 bases and J gave up 2 bases, with 10 bases separating them. Germline values: CDR1 MNHEY, CDR2 SVGAGI. As DNA, the CDR3 is TGTGCCAGCAGTCTGAGGGTTGGCAATCAGCCCCAGCATTTT. Amino acids: CASSLRVGNQPQHF.

The V and J genes are TRBV29-1 and TRBJ2-7, with D perhaps matching TRBD1 (5 bases). The germline V gene has CDR1 SQVTM and CDR2 ANQGSEA. This CDR3 comprises 11 residues. This CDR3 is CSVTRGYEQYF. CDR3 in DNA: TGCAGTGTCACAAGGGGCTACGAGCAGTACTTC.

This clonotype was recorded many times. In DNA, the CDR3 is TGTGCCAGCAGCTTCCAGACAGGCTCTAACACCGGGGAGCTGTTTTTT. This gives the protein CASSFQTGSNTGELFF. The chain couples TRBV11-2 to TRBJ2-2; D may be TRBD1 (6 bases). Between the trimmed V and J ends, which lost 3 bases and 2 bases, there was a span of 13 bases. The CDR3 loop spans 16 amino acids. Germline values: CDR1 SGHAT, CDR2 FQNNGV.